This TCR beta chain stems from a study of T-cell reconstitution after alpha-beta-depleted transplantation in children. A few counts support this clonotype. The CDR3 runs 12 residues. Germline loops: CDR1 SEHNR, CDR2 FQNEAQ (reference sequence). The V gene end was trimmed by 7 bases and the J gene end by 4 bases; junction bases not matched to a gene: 3. Unique molecular identifiers were used to barcode this TCRbeta library. TCRdb called the PCR reads again in MiXCR, with one record for every CDR3 protein. The data hold 640,000 or so distinct CDR3 sequences, with 16% observed a single time. The chain carries TRBV7-9 and TRBJ1-2; 7 nucleotides agree with TRBD1. The source is a human donor who donated a stem cell graft to a child with acute myeloid leukemia. Sequences were derived from PBMCs from the stem cell graft donor, sampled from the stem cell graft. CDR3 nucleotide sequence: TGTGCCAGCACCGGGGACAGCTATGGCTACACCTTC. Translating it yields CASTGDSYGYTF.